This paragraph reports one T cell receptor beta chain. Its antigen is as yet unknown. The sample belongs to a study of Tregs in tolerant kidney transplant recipients. Method: immunoSEQ multiplex PCR; TCRdb's copy keeps in-frame clones and lacks some. The top ten clones hold approximately 9.9% of a sample with about 66,000 clones, roughly 90% of them seen once. CD4+CD25+CD127- Tregs, CD4+CD25- non-Tregs, CD4 and CD8 cells were sorted. Study-wide results and limits: Nucleotide sequences could not be compared across some patients' samples due to primer changes. The small number of patients limits these findings pending further validation. This study did not directly address biological reproducibility.

Sequences were derived from CD8+ T cells from blood, sampled before the transplant. The clonotype originates from a human donor who received a combined kidney and bone marrow transplant.

Written as DNA, the CDR3 is TGTGCCAGCAGCTTAATAAATCAGCCCCAGCATTTT. It yields the protein CASSLINQPQHF. The rearrangement uses TRBV28 and TRBJ1-5; D unresolved. CDR3 size: 12 residues. Germline CDR1 and CDR2: MDHEN and SYDVKM. V was shortened by 6 bases and J by 4 bases, with 7 bases between the two germline ends.